This entry is about one T cell receptor beta chain. Deletions cut 5 bases from V and 4 bases from J, with 11 bases between. The CDR3 has 13 amino acids. CDR1 and CDR2 (germline): SGHTA, FQGTGA. The data were taken from a study of blood T cell repertoires in COVID-19. Overall study: Whether acute or convalescent, the COVID-19 samples came from the United States, Italy and Spain. From T cells, B-cell-depleted T cells, or PBMCs came the material, which was cDNA or gDNA.

Per the authors' pipeline: Scientists estimated how many nucleated cells there were by amplifying reference gene primers. Clones were read by immunoSEQ multiplex PCR, and TCRdb kept only the in-frame ones, dropping some. V, J and clone size were drawn from that table, and D and trimming were deduced from the DNA. Among approximately 40,000 clones, more than 85% were seen once, and the ten largest hold more than 15%. The specimen sequenced was peripheral blood. This receptor was identified in a man aged 50-60 years in a cohort sampled during active COVID-19. The chain has TRBV7-3 and TRBJ1-1; D is undetermined. The CDR3 nucleotides are TGTGCCAGCAGCGCGCTCACGTCCACTGAAGCTTTCTTT. Translated: CASSALTSTEAFF.